A selection of T cell receptor beta chains follows, all from one sample in a study of control samples from healthy donors and cancer patients. TCRdb's copy holds only in-frame clones and misses some; the assay was immunoSEQ multiplex PCR. Among under 450,000 clones listed, 75% to 95% were seen once. Material for sequencing was PBMCs. These receptors were obtained from a middle-aged man with head and neck cancer. The CDR3 runs from the conserved cysteine through the conserved F or W. The D gene is left open where the match is weak. Clone size is shown for a subset of rows, as once, few, many or a class of expanded clone.

- - TRBJ2-2 TRBV6-6 TGTGCCATCAGGAGGGGGCGGGGCGGGGAGCTGTTTTTT CAIRRGRGGELFF
- few TRBJ1-5 TRBV5-6 TGTGCCAGCAGCTTGACAGGGTTTCAGCCCCAGCATTTT CASSLTGFQPQHF
- - TRBJ2-5 TRBV2 TGTGCCAGCTTGGCGGTTGGGTTTGAAGAGACCCAGTACTTC CASLAVGFEETQYF
- - TRBJ2-3 TRBV9 TGTGCCAGCAGCGTAGGTGGCGGGGGCACAGATACGCAGTATTTT CASSVGGGGTDTQYF
- - TRBJ1-1 TRBV19 TGTGTCGTTAGTACCCCGAACGGGGCTTTCTTT CVVSTPNGAFF
- - TRBJ1-5 TRBV6-5 TGTGCCAGCAGACCAGGCAGCAACGTCAATCAGCCCCAGCATTTT CASRPGSNVNQPQHF
- - TRBJ2-3 TRBV6-5 TGTGCCAGCAGTTACTCCTCCGGGGCCGCAGATACGCAGTATTTT CASSYSSGAADTQYF
- - TRBJ2-7 TRBV29-1 TGCAGCGTTGCTCGACTAATGGGCGAGCAGTACTTC CSVARLMGEQYF
- - TRBJ1-6 TRBV7-2 TGTGCCAGCAGCTTAAACGGGGGAGGTAATTCACCCCTCCACTTT CASSLNGGGNSPLHF
TRBD2 - TRBJ2-2 TRBV4-2 TGTGCCAGCAGCACGGCGGGGGGGCCCACCGGGGAGCTGTTTTTT CASSTAGGPTGELFF
- - TRBJ2-2 TRBV9 TGTGCCAGCAGCGTAGTGGCAACCGCGAACACCGGGGAGCTGTTTTTT CASSVVATANTGELFF
- once TRBJ1-6 TRBV3-1/TRBV3-2 TGTGCCAGCAGCCTTTCGGACACCGCCTATAATTCACCCCTCCACTTT CASSLSDTAYNSPLHF
- - TRBJ1-5 TRBV3-1/TRBV3-2 TGTGCCAGCAGCATCGGGACATATAGCAATCAGCCCCAGCATTTT CASSIGTYSNQPQHF
TRBD2 - TRBJ2-7 TRBV6-2/TRBV6-3 TGTGCCAGCAGTTATTCGAGCGGGGGTTTCAACGAGCAGTACTTC CASSYSSGGFNEQYF
- few TRBJ2-5 TRBV7-3 TGTGCCAGCAGCTTACACCCGGACCAAGAGACCCAGTACTTC CASSLHPDQETQYF
- - TRBJ1-5 TRBV28 TGTGCCAGCAGATCAACCTTCAGCAATCAGCCCCAGCATTTT CASRSTFSNQPQHF
- few TRBJ1-4 TRBV7-9 TGTGCCAGCAGTCTTACTTATTGGGAAAAACTGTTTTTT CASSLTYWEKLFF
- - TRBJ1-2 TRBV19 TGTGCCAGTAGTCCGCAGGGTGTGCGTGGCTACACCTTC CASSPQGVRGYTF
TRBD2 - TRBJ2-1 TRBV28 TGTGCCAGCAGTTTACGTCGGGGGGGCAGAAATGAGCAGTTCTTC CASSLRRGGRNEQFF
- - TRBJ1-6 TRBV7-8 TGTGCCAGCAGTCTCCAGGGAAAAGTGAATTCACCCCTCCACTTT CASSLQGKVNSPLHF
- once TRBJ1-5 TRBV27 TGTGCCAGCAGGCCATACTCCTGGGGCGATCAGCCCCAGCATTTT CASRPYSWGDQPQHF
- - TRBJ1-5 TRBV7-9 TGTGCCAGCAGCTTGTCCGGCAATCAGCCCCAGCATTTT CASSLSGNQPQHF
TRBD2 - TRBJ2-5 TRBV4-2 TGTGCCAGCAGCCAAGATAAGCGGGAGGGCTTTGGGGAGACCCAGTACTTC CASSQDKREGFGETQYF
- - TRBJ2-5 TRBV28 TGTGCCAGCAGTTTCTGGGGGAAGCAAGAGACCCAGTACTTC CASSFWGKQETQYF
- - TRBJ1-6 TRBV5-5 TGTGCCAGCAGCTTGTCGCCGGACGGGTATAATTCACCCCTCCACTTT CASSLSPDGYNSPLHF
TRBD1 - TRBJ1-1 TRBV9 TGTGCCAGCAGCGCCCGGGACAGGGGTCTGGACGGAGCTTTCTTT CASSARDRGLDGAFF
- - TRBJ2-3 TRBV5-1 TGCGCCAGCAGCTTGGGTTCCCCCGATACGCAGTATTTT CASSLGSPDTQYF
- once TRBJ1-1 TRBV5-4 TGTGCCAGCAGCATATACTACAGGGCCCTACTGGGGACTGAAGCTTTCTTT CASSIYYRALLGTEAFF
- - TRBJ2-1 TRBV5-4 TGTGCCAGCAGCTTTGGGAGCAATGAGCAGTTCTTC CASSFGSNEQFF
TRBD1 - TRBJ1-5 TRBV19 TGTGCCAGCTCAGGGGGGCTGATTCAGCCCCAGCATTTT CASSGGLIQPQHF
- - TRBJ1-2 TRBV29-1 TGCAGCGTTGGCAGTGACACCTATGGCTACACCTTC CSVGSDTYGYTF
- - TRBJ1-2 TRBV12-3/TRBV12-4 TGTGCCAGCAGTTTACACAGGGCCGGCTACACCTTC CASSLHRAGYTF
TRBD1 - TRBJ1-1 TRBV12-5 TGTGCTAGTGGTTTGGTATTGGGACAGGGGGCGCGGGAAGCTTTCTTT CASGLVLGQGAREAFF
- - TRBJ2-7 TRBV28 TGTGCCAGCAACGGGTTATGGGATTTGGGTCGTTACGAGCAGTACTTC CASNGLWDLGRYEQYF
- - TRBJ1-6 TRBV30 TGTGCCTGGCAAAGGGATTTTGGTAATTCACCCCTCCACTTT CAWQRDFGNSPLHF